The sequence of this T cell receptor (beta chain) was determined in a study of Ad26.COV2.S vaccination and SARS-CoV-2 variants. Treatment reported: around 19 received Ad26.COV2.S at low or high dose, single or two shots; a few received placebo; per-sample allocation not given. Each sample was drawn 63 days after the first injection (of vaccine or placebo). Assay: immunoSEQ multiplex PCR; the TCRdb copy retains only in-frame clones and omits some. The sample comprises approximately 420,000 clones, 88% of which are singletons, and roughly 3% rests with the top ten. CDR3 length: 16 residues. The V gene end was trimmed by 3 bases and the J gene end by 4 bases; junction bases not matched to a gene: 11. The germline CDR1 and CDR2 sequences are SGHRS and YFSETQ.

The starting material was peripheral blood, obtained in a trial of Ad26.COV2.S vaccine versus placebo. The V gene is TRBV5-1, the J gene TRBJ1-1; TRBD1 matches at 8 bases. The source is a person aged 18 to 65 who received the Ad26.COV2.S COVID-19 vaccine or a placebo. The chain's CDR3 is CASSYAPGGGGTEAFF. The DNA for the CDR3 is TGCGCCAGCAGCTACGCGCCAGGGGGCGGGGGCACTGAAGCTTTCTTT.